This TCR beta chain was sequenced in a study of blood T cell repertoires in COVID-19. The table came from immunoSEQ multiplex PCR; TCRdb's copy has only in-frame clones and leaves some out. Of 180,000 or so clones in the sample, around four fifths were seen once. CDR1 and CDR2 from the germline V gene are MGHRA and YSYEKL. V lost 4 bases, J lost 6 bases, and 23 bases lay in between. This CDR3 is 17 amino acids long. This receptor was taken from a woman between 45 and 65 years old who had recovered from COVID-19. This chain links TRBV4-1 with TRBJ2-3, with D possibly TRBD1 on 5 matching bases. Sequencing was done on a sample of PBMCs or T cells enriched from blood (not recorded which). This CDR3 reads CASSRLPGQGGTDTQYF. The CDR3 coding sequence is TGCGCCAGCAGCCGCCTCCCCGGCCAGGGTGGTACGGATACGCAGTATTTT.